This entry lists 10 T cell receptor beta chains sequenced from one sample in a study of T cell responses to AZD1222 COVID-19 vaccine. Generated by immunoSEQ multiplex PCR, the TCRdb table keeps only in-frame clones and is missing some. The sample shows 100,000 to 150,000 clones, more than 70% of them seen only once. The sample here was peripheral blood, taken on day 0 of AZD1222 vaccination. The receptors were sampled from an adult in good health.

This clone has more than one count but fewer than ten. The CDR3 DNA follows: TGTGCCAGCAGCCCCCCCACGGCATACAATGAGCAGTTCTTC. Protein sequence: CASSPPTAYNEQFF. This chain joins TRBV7-9 and TRBJ2-1; D is unclear. The V end lost 5 bases, the J end lost 4 bases, and 12 bases lay between the germline ends. The CDR3 runs 14 residues. Germline V gene lookup returns CDR1 SEHNR and CDR2 FQNEAQ (reference sequence).

The chain has TRBV7-2 and TRBJ2-7; possibly TRBD2 for D (6 bases). CDR1 and CDR2 from the germline V gene are SGHTA and FQGNSA. Trimming took off 5 bases at V and 3 bases at J, with 14 bases between the two ends. The CDR3 spans 14 residues. The CDR3 region is CASSPGGRHYEQYF. In DNA form, the CDR3 reads TGTGCCAGCAGCCCCGGTGGGAGGCACTACGAGCAGTACTTC. Full variable domain (rest looked up from reference TRBV7-2 and TRBJ2-7): GAGVSQSPSNKVTEKGKDVELRCDPISGHTALYWYRQSLGQGLEFLIYFQGNSAPDKSGLPSDRFSAERTGGSVSTLTIQRTQQEDSAVYLCASSPGGRHYEQYFGPGTRLTVT.

CDR3 bases: TGCGCCAGCAGCCAATCCCCGGGACAGGATTTCGATCAGCCCCAGCATTTT. It codes for CASSQSPGQDFDQPQHF. The rearrangement joins TRBV4-1 to TRBJ1-5, with 8 nucleotides matching TRBD1. Germline CDR1 MGHRA, CDR2 YSYEKL. V dropped 2 bases and J dropped 5; count of bases not matched to a gene: 11. The CDR3 has 17 residues.

The chain combines TRBV28 with TRBJ1-2; D is unclear. CDR1 MDHEN and CDR2 SYDVKM come from the germline V gene. This CDR3 is built from 14 residues. V shed 3 bases and J shed 4 bases, with 12 bases lying between them. The CDR3 nucleotides read TGTGCCAGCAGTTTGTCAGGATCCCTCTATGGCTACACCTTC. This translates into CASSLSGSLYGYTF.

A word on this clone: Other nucleotide sequences in the sample specify the same CDR3. This chain links TRBV6-1 with TRBJ2-7; D uncertain. Germline V gives CDR1 MNHNS, CDR2 SASEGT. The CDR3 runs to 12 residues. V was cut by 1 base and J by 4 bases, with 5 bases left in between. In DNA, the CDR3 is TGTGCCAGCAGTGAAGGTGGTTACGAGCAGTACTTC. Protein product: CASSEGGYEQYF.

The chain employs TRBV27 and TRBJ2-2; perhaps D is TRBD1 or TRBD2 (6 bases each). V shed 3 bases and J shed 2 bases, with 13 bases lying between them. Germline loops: CDR1 MNHEY, CDR2 SMNVEV (reference sequence). CDR3 length equals 16 residues. This CDR3 is CASSLKGGTNTGELFF. The CDR3, as DNA: TGTGCCAGCAGTTTGAAAGGGGGGACAAACACCGGGGAGCTGTTTTTT.

The chain carries TRBV2 and TRBJ1-2; TRBD1 is a possible D gene (6 bases). Germline CDR1 and CDR2: SNHLY and FYNNEI. V was cut by 6 bases and J by 3 bases, with 20 bases left in between. There are 16 residues in the CDR3. CDR3 residues: CASRGAKGHAHYGYTF. CDR3 bases: TGTGCCAGCAGGGGCGCGAAGGGACATGCACACTATGGCTACACCTTC.

The DNA of the CDR3 is TGCGCCAGCAGCCAACCACAGGGTAAGGAAGCTTTCTTT. Translation gives CASSQPQGKEAFF. The chain uses TRBV4-1 and TRBJ1-1, with D maybe TRBD1 (6 bases). The CDR3 sequence is 13 residues long. Germline V gives CDR1 MGHRA, CDR2 YSYEKL. Trimming removed 2 bases at V and 8 bases at J, with 12 bases between.

The chain joins TRBV5-3 to TRBJ2-3; 9 bases are shared with TRBD2. TRBV5-3 is assigned to the ORF class and has an uncertain function. The CDR3 totals 16 residues. J lost 2 bases, V lost 1 base, and 5 bases had no gene match. Here the CDR3 reads CARSLRLAATTDTQYF. The CDR3, as DNA: TGTGCCAGAAGCTTGAGACTAGCGGCTACCACAGATACGCAGTATTTT.

V and J are TRBV5-4 and TRBJ1-6; D may be TRBD1 (5 bases). Germline lookup yields CDR1 SGHNT and CDR2 YYREEE (reference sequence). The length of the CDR3 is 16 residues. The ends were cut back, 0 bases at V and 9 bases at J, with 16 bases in the middle. This chain's CDR3 is CASSLERGQGGSPLHF. The DNA of the CDR3 is TGTGCCAGCAGCTTGGAACGCGGCCAGGGTGGTTCACCCCTCCACTTT.